The source of this T cell receptor (beta chain) is a study of T cell changes during pregnancy in multiple sclerosis. The method was immunoSEQ multiplex PCR; TCRdb's version includes in-frame clones alone and lacks a portion of them. The data hold around 70,000 clones, with roughly 92% observed a single time. V was clipped by 5 bases and J by 7 bases, with 5 bases between them. Germline CDR1 is MDHEN and CDR2 is SYDVKM. This CDR3 has 11 residues. The rearrangement joins TRBV28 to TRBJ2-2; D uncertain. The sequences come from peripheral blood, collected after pregnancy. The sequence was obtained from a female donor in good health, enrolled as a control in a pregnancy study. Here the CDR3 reads CASSPGGELFF. The CDR3 coding sequence is TGTGCCAGCAGTCCCGGCGGGGAGCTGTTTTTT.